This is a list of T cell receptor beta chains from one sample in a study of preoperative IRX-2 immunotherapy in early breast cancer. Clones were read by immunoSEQ multiplex PCR, and TCRdb kept only the in-frame ones, dropping some. The sample records 75,000 to 100,000 clones, 86% being singletons. The specimen was tumor tissue, collected after IRX-2 immunotherapy. Receptor source: a human donor with breast cancer. Both conserved end residues are part of each CDR3. D genes are given only for firm matches. Clone sizes are given selectively: once, few, many, or a class where the clone is expanded.

once,TRBV22-1,-,TRBJ2-7,TGTGCCACCAGTGACCCCGGAGAGGACTCCTACGAGCAGTACTTC,CATSDPGEDSYEQYF
-,TRBV7-1,TRBD2,TRBJ2-6,TGTGCCAGCAGCTTGGGAGGGACTGGGGCCAACGTCCTGACTTTC,CASSLGGTGANVLTF
-,TRBV28,TRBD1,TRBJ1-2,TGTGCCAGCAGTTTGGGCGGGGCAGGGGGTGCCTATGGCTACACCTTC,CASSLGGAGGAYGYTF
-,TRBV28,-,TRBJ2-7,TGTGCCAGCAGTTTTGGGCGCCTACAAAACTACGAGCAGTACTTC,CASSFGRLQNYEQYF
-,TRBV6-8,-,TRBJ2-7,TGTGCCAGCAGTTACTCGAGGCAAAACCACGAGCAGTACTTC,CASSYSRQNHEQYF
-,TRBV23-1,-,TRBJ1-1,TGCGCCAGCAGTCAATCGGGGGGTCGGCACCACCATGGGAACACTGAAGCTTTCTTT,CASSQSGGRHHHGNTEAFF
once,TRBV10-2,-,TRBJ2-7,TGCGCCAGCAGTGGGGAGCCGGGACTTGGGCAGTACTTC,CASSGEPGLGQYF
-,TRBV6-8,TRBD1,TRBJ1-2,TGTGCCAGCAGTGCAATGACAGGGGGCGAGTTTGGCTACACCTTC,CASSAMTGGEFGYTF
-,TRBV10-3,TRBD2,TRBJ2-3,TGTGCCATCAGTGAGAAGCGGGACAGCACAGATACGCAGTATTTT,CAISEKRDSTDTQYF
-,TRBV18,-,TRBJ2-1,TGTGCCAGCTCACCAGACCTTGGATCCTACAATGAGCAGTTCTTC,CASSPDLGSYNEQFF
-,TRBV19,-,TRBJ2-7,TGTGCCAGTAGTTCCACAGGAACCTACGAGCAGTACTTC,CASSSTGTYEQYF
-,TRBV11-3,TRBD1,TRBJ1-1,TGTGCCAGCAGCTTCCCCGGACAGGGAAGACGGAACACTGAAGCTTTCTTT,CASSFPGQGRRNTEAFF
-,TRBV10-2,-,TRBJ1-5,TGCGCCAGCAGTGAGCGGGATGGGCAGGCCCAGCATTTT,CASSERDGQAQHF
-,TRBV11-3,-,TRBJ1-2,TGTGCCAGCAGCAACCTTGGGGGGCCGGACTATGGCTACACCTTC,CASSNLGGPDYGYTF
once,TRBV1,-,TRBJ2-5,TGCGCCAGCAGCCAAGAGAGGACTCGAGAGACCCAGTACTTC,CASSQERTRETQYF
few,TRBV7-6,-,TRBJ1-1,TGTGCCAGCAGCTTAGCGGGGGGACTGAACACTGAAGCTTTCTTT,CASSLAGGLNTEAFF
-,TRBV28,-,TRBJ1-5,TGTGCCAGCAGTTTCCAGGGACGGATTGGTCAGCCCCAGCATTTT,CASSFQGRIGQPQHF
-,TRBV29-1,TRBD1,TRBJ1-2,TGCAGCGCGGGACAGGGGGCAGGTGGCTACACCTTC,CSAGQGAGGYTF
-,TRBV1,-,TRBJ1-2,TGCGCCAGCAGCCGACCACCCGGGACAGATTATGGCTACACCTTC,CASSRPPGTDYGYTF
-,TRBV10-2,-,TRBJ1-1,TGCGCCAGCAGTGAGCTAGGCACTGAAGCTTTCTTT,CASSELGTEAFF
-,TRBV28,-,TRBJ2-4,TGTGCCAGCAGTATCGGGGAAACCAAAAACATTCAGTACTTC,CASSIGETKNIQYF
-,TRBV7-1,-,TRBJ1-1,TGTGTCAGCAGCCCAGGGAGTAAGTGGAACACTGAAGCTTTCTTT,CVSSPGSKWNTEAFF
-,TRBV30,-,TRBJ1-1,TGTGCCTGGAGTGTAGGTGGGGACACTGAAGCTTTCTTT,CAWSVGGDTEAFF
-,TRBV29-1,-,TRBJ2-1,TGCAGCGTTGACTTCAGCTCCTACAATGAGCAGTTCTTC,CSVDFSSYNEQFF
-,TRBV30,TRBD2,TRBJ2-1,TGTGCCTGGAGTGGGACTAGCGGGAGGTATTACAATGAGCAGTTCTTC,CAWSGTSGRYYNEQFF
-,TRBV27,-,TRBJ2-3,TGTGCCAGCAGTTTATGGGGTAGCACAGATACGCAGTATTTT,CASSLWGSTDTQYF
-,TRBV19,-,TRBJ1-5,TGTGCCAGTAGTCTACAGGGCGTCGTCGGTCAGCCCCAGCATTTT,CASSLQGVVGQPQHF
-,TRBV6-8,TRBD2,TRBJ2-3,TGTGCCAGCAGAGTTAGCGGGGGACAAGATACGCAGTATTTT,CASRVSGGQDTQYF
-,TRBV6-8,TRBD1,TRBJ2-1,TGTGCCAGCATCGGGACAGGGGGACGCTACAATGAGCAGTTCTTC,CASIGTGGRYNEQFF
-,TRBV30,-,TRBJ1-3,TGTGCCTGGGGTCTCGGAAACACCATATATTTT,CAWGLGNTIYF
-,TRBV28,TRBD1,TRBJ1-2,TGTGCCAGCAGTTTTTTGGGAGGGGGCGTCTATGGCTACACCTTC,CASSFLGGGVYGYTF
-,TRBV28,-,TRBJ2-3,TGTGCCAGCAGTTTTCCGGGGGCCGTAGATACGCAGTATTTT,CASSFPGAVDTQYF
-,TRBV14,TRBD1,TRBJ2-1,TGTGCCAGCAGTGCGCAGGGGGCAGGGTCCTACAATGAGCAGTTCTTC,CASSAQGAGSYNEQFF
-,TRBV19,TRBD2,TRBJ2-1,TGTGCCAGTAGTAGCAATAGCGGGAGCTCCTACAATGAGCAGTTCTTC,CASSSNSGSSYNEQFF
-,TRBV29-1,TRBD1,TRBJ1-4,TGCAGCGTTGAAAAACAGGGGGTCGAAAAACTGTTTTTT,CSVEKQGVEKLFF
-,TRBV28,TRBD2,TRBJ2-7,TGTGCCAGCAGTTTATTCGGGAGGTTTGCTTACGAGCAGTACTTC,CASSLFGRFAYEQYF
-,TRBV4-1,-,TRBJ2-1,TGCGCCAGCAGCCAAGGCGGTAATGAGCAGTTCTTC,CASSQGGNEQFF
-,TRBV11-3,-,TRBJ1-4,TGTGCCAGCAGCACCGGGACGGTTAATGAAAAACTGTTTTTT,CASSTGTVNEKLFF
-,TRBV9,-,TRBJ1-2,TGTGCCAGCAGCTTAGTAATGGGGGCTAACTATGGCTACACCTTC,CASSLVMGANYGYTF
-,TRBV28,TRBD1,TRBJ1-6,TGTGCCAGCAGATCCAGTGGGACAGGGGATTCACCCCTCCACTTT,CASRSSGTGDSPLHF
once,TRBV22-1,-,TRBJ2-3,TGTGCCACCAGTGATTCCAGAAGTACGCAGTATTTT,CATSDSRSTQYF
once,TRBV19,-,TRBJ1-1,TGTGCCAGTAGTATAGAGGGGGGCCTGAACACTGAAGCTTTCTTT,CASSIEGGLNTEAFF
once,TRBV11-3,-,TRBJ2-2,TGTGCCAGCAGCCCGTCCGTATCCGGGTTCACCGGGGAGCTGTTTTTT,CASSPSVSGFTGELFF
once,TRBV23-1,-,TRBJ1-4,TGCGCCAGCAGCCCGCAGGGTCAGGAAAAACTGTTTTTT,CASSPQGQEKLFF
-,TRBV5-1,-,TRBJ1-2,TGCGCCAACAGCTTGGGGTCAGCCCTTAACTATGGCTACACCTTC,CANSLGSALNYGYTF
-,TRBV6-8,TRBD1,TRBJ1-5,TGTGCCAGCAGGGAACAGGGGGGGAGCAATCAGCCCCAGCATTTT,CASREQGGSNQPQHF
-,TRBV6-8,-,TRBJ2-7,TGTGCCAGCGGCCTCGGAAGAGCCTACGAGCAGTACTTC,CASGLGRAYEQYF
-,TRBV28,-,TRBJ1-2,TGTGCCAGCAGTTTATTACTTGGGACAAGCAACTATGGCTACACCTTC,CASSLLLGTSNYGYTF
-,TRBV19,TRBD1,TRBJ1-2,TGTGCCAGTAGTGCGGACAGGGTTTTCTATGGCTACACCTTC,CASSADRVFYGYTF
-,TRBV5-1,-,TRBJ2-2,TGCGCCAGCAGCACCACAGGGTTGGACACCGGGGAGCTGTTTTTT,CASSTTGLDTGELFF
-,TRBV6-8,-,TRBJ1-6,TGTGCCAGCAGGGGGCCGGGGAATTCACCCCTCCACTTT,CASRGPGNSPLHF
-,TRBV7-4,TRBD1,TRBJ1-1,TGTGCCAGCAGCCCGTCCCGGGACAGGGTCGGGGCTTTCTTT,CASSPSRDRVGAFF
few,TRBV11-3,TRBD1,TRBJ1-4,TGTGCCAGCAGCCTTCGGACAGGGGTTGGTGAAAAACTGTTTTTT,CASSLRTGVGEKLFF
-,TRBV6-8,-,TRBJ1-6,TGTGCCAGCAGCCAACAAGGGGTCTTGGGTTCACCCCTCCACTTT,CASSQQGVLGSPLHF
-,TRBV6-8,TRBD1,TRBJ1-5,TGTGCCAGCAGGGCAGGGTCCGGGACAGGAAAAACCAATCAGCCCCAGCATTTT,CASRAGSGTGKTNQPQHF
-,TRBV6-8,-,TRBJ1-1,TGTGCCAGCAGTTACCCGACAGACACTGAAGCTTTCTTT,CASSYPTDTEAFF
-,TRBV6-8,-,TRBJ1-6,TGTGCCAGCAGCCGAGCAACCGGACGGTCCGAACCCCTCCACTTT,CASSRATGRSEPLHF
-,TRBV30,-,TRBJ1-2,TGTGCCAGCCCCCGGACCTTTGATGGCTACACCTTC,CASPRTFDGYTF